The 27 T cell receptor beta chains below all came from one sample that was sequenced in a study of T cell repertoires in cytomegalovirus infection. These receptors' targets are unknown. TCRdb called the reads again in MiXCR, with one record for every CDR3 protein. The data show approximately 990,000 distinct CDR3 sequences, with around 32% seen just once and 13% held by the top ten. This specimen consisted of cultured CD8+ T cells from PBMCs, obtained from culture after CMV antigen stimulation. The receptors shown here come from a human donor in good health (CMV status not recorded). Some clones in this sample may be carry-over from other donors' samples.

The chain links TRBV5-4 to TRBJ1-1; the D gene is possibly TRBD1 (5 bases). V lost 0 bases, J lost 11 bases, and 14 bases lay in between. The CDR3 sequence is 13 residues long. The germline V gene has CDR1 SGHNT and CDR2 YYREEE (reference sequence). DNA of the CDR3: TGTGCCAGCAGCTTGGGGGGCGGGGGATCGGCTTTCTTT. This sequence encodes CASSLGGGGSAFF.

The chain links TRBV7-3 to TRBJ2-2; D may match TRBD1 or TRBD2 (5 bases each). The CDR3 has 14 residues. Trimming cost V 8 bases and J 7 bases, with 17 bases left between them. Germline V lookup: CDR1 SGHTA, CDR2 FQGTGA. The CDR3 spells CASQGAGTSGELFF. The CDR3 DNA follows: TGTGCCAGCCAGGGAGCCGGAACTAGCGGGGAGCTGTTTTTT.

This chain links TRBV4-3 with TRBJ1-2; D gene unclear. Germline lookup yields CDR1 LGHNA and CDR2 YSLEER. The CDR3 extends over 15 amino acids. V was trimmed by 0 bases and J by 4 bases, leaving 12 bases between them. The CDR3 sequence: CASSQEISQVYGYTF. The CDR3 DNA follows: TGCGCCAGCAGCCAAGAGATTTCGCAGGTCTATGGCTACACCTTC.

This clonotype has at least ten counts. The V and J genes are TRBV7-4 and TRBJ1-5; D unresolved. V lost 2 bases and J 6 bases, leaving 14 bases between the germline ends. The CDR3 loop spans 15 amino acids. From germline, CDR1 is SGHVT and CDR2 SQSDAQ. The CDR3 is CASSLLGEGCQPQHF. The CDR3 nucleotides read TGTGCCAGCAGCTTATTAGGTGAGGGTTGTCAGCCCCAGCATTTT. The entire variable domain, with the rest obtained from reference TRBV7-4 and TRBJ1-5, is as follows: GAGVSQSPRYKVAKRGRDVALRCDSISGHVTLYWYRQTLGQGSEVLTYSQSDAQRDKSGRPSGRFSAERPERSVSTLKIQRTEQGDSAVYLCASSLLGEGCQPQHFGDGTRLSIL.

A note on this clonotype: At one end, the junction sequence differs from germline, possibly due to a read error. V is TRBV7-6 and J is TRBJ2-3; TRBD2 matches at 13 bases. The CDR3 extends over 15 amino acids. Germline V gives CDR1 SGHVS, CDR2 FNYEAQ. The CDR3 sequence is CTSRLAGGKTDTQYF. The CDR3 DNA reads TGTACCAGCCGACTAGCGGGGGGTAAAACAGATACGCAGTATTTT. Full variable domain (outside the CDR3, taken from reference TRBV7-6 and TRBJ2-3): GAGVSQSPRYKVTKRGQDVALRCDPISGHVSLYWYRQALGQGPEFLTYFNYEAQQDKSGLPNDRFSAERPEGSISTLTIQRTEQRDSAMYRCTSRLAGGKTDTQYFGPGTRLTVL.

This clonotype was seen ten or more times. The J gene is TRBJ2-7, the V gene TRBV12-3 or TRBV12-4; 9 bases match TRBD1. The CDR3 contains 19 residues. With 3 bases clipped from V and 0 bases from J, the junction kept 15 bases outside the gene matches. The CDR3 loop reads CASSFLSFRQGGFSYEQYF. The DNA for the CDR3 is TGTGCCAGCAGTTTCCTTTCTTTCCGACAGGGGGGATTCTCCTACGAGCAGTACTTC.

Regarding this clonotype: A much larger clone differs from this one at a single base, so this may be a read error. V is TRBV4-2 and J is TRBJ2-2; 8 bases fit TRBD2. The V gene end was trimmed by 0 bases and the J gene end by 6 bases; junction bases not matched to a gene: 3. The CDR3 sequence is 15 residues long. The germline V gene has CDR1 LGHNA and CDR2 YNFKEQ. The CDR3 region is CASSQDRGGPGELFF. In nucleotides, the CDR3 is TGTGCCAGCAGCCAAGATCGGGGGGGGCCCGGGGAGCTGTTTTTT.

The CDR3 spells CASSLTGTIDTQYF. The CDR3 DNA reads TGTGCCAGCAGCCTAACCGGGACCATAGATACGCAGTATTTT. The genes are TRBV3-1 and TRBJ2-3, with D tentatively TRBD1 or TRBD2 (5 bases each). V was cut by 4 bases and J by 5 bases, with 13 bases left in between. CDR1 and CDR2 (germline): LGHDT, YNNKEL (reference sequence). The CDR3 sequence is 14 residues long.

The chain is built from TRBV12-5 and TRBJ1-2; D call uncertain. Germline V gene lookup returns CDR1 LGHNT and CDR2 FRNRAP. CDR3 size: 14 residues. Trimming pared 3 bases from V and 0 bases from J, leaving 8 bases between. CDR3 sequence reads: CASGLNSANYGYTF. In nucleotides, the CDR3 is TGTGCTAGTGGTTTAAACTCAGCTAACTATGGCTACACCTTC. Together with reference TRBV12-5 and TRBJ1-2, the CDR3 gives the full variable domain: DARVTQTPRHKVTEMGQEVTMRCQPILGHNTVFWYRQTMMQGLELLAYFRNRAPLDDSGMPKDRFSAEMPDATLATLKIQPSEPRDSAVYFCASGLNSANYGYTFGSGTRLTVV.

The CDR3 nucleotides are TGTGCCAGCAGTCCCATAGCCGGCAATCAGCCCCAGCATTTT. It yields the protein CASSPIAGNQPQHF. V is TRBV27 and J is TRBJ1-5, with D unclear. Germline loops: CDR1 MNHEY, CDR2 SMNVEV (reference sequence). The CDR3 contains 14 residues. V gave up 5 bases and J gave up 2 bases, with 10 bases separating them.

V and J are TRBV11-2 and TRBJ2-2; perhaps TRBD2 as D (5 bases). The CDR3 has 17 amino acids. Germline loops: CDR1 SGHAT, CDR2 FQNNGV. The germline V and J ends were trimmed by 0 bases and 0 bases, with 11 bases remaining between them. The CDR3 DNA reads TGTGCCAGCAGCTTAGAACGGAGGCGCACGAACACCGGGGAGCTGTTTTTT. This translates into CASSLERRRTNTGELFF.

This clonotype was detected a few times. The V call is TRBV6-1, the J call TRBJ1-2; D unclear. CDR1 and CDR2 from the germline V gene are MNHNS and SASEGT. The ends were cut back, 7 bases at V and 8 bases at J, with 17 bases in the middle. The CDR3 is 13 amino acids. DNA for the CDR3: TGTGCCAGCACCGAAGACCCATCCGACGGCTACACCTTC. It translates to CASTEDPSDGYTF.

The chain employs TRBV5-6 and TRBJ2-3; the D gene is possibly TRBD1 (5 bases). The CDR3 extends over 16 amino acids. Trimming took off 0 bases at V and 2 bases at J, with 13 bases between the two ends. Germline V gives CDR1 SGHDT, CDR2 YYEEEE. CDR3 DNA: TGTGCCAGCAGCTTGGCGTGGCAGGGCGACACAGATACGCAGTATTTT. Translated, it gives CASSLAWQGDTDTQYF.

At least ten counts were recorded for this clonotype. The rearrangement links TRBV7-8 to TRBJ2-7, with 11 bases lining up with TRBD2. J gave up 6 bases and V 5 bases, and 6 bases lay outside the gene matches. CDR3 length: 14 amino acids. Per the germline V gene, CDR1 is SGHVS and CDR2 is FQNEAQ. The CDR3 protein is CASSPSGGPTEQYF. CDR3 bases: TGTGCCAGCAGCCCTAGCGGGGGGCCGACCGAGCAGTACTTC.

The J gene is TRBJ2-7, the V gene TRBV2, with a weak D call TRBD2 (6 bases). CDR3 length: 13 amino acids. The ends were cut back, 6 bases at V and 3 bases at J, with 12 bases in the middle. CDR1 SNHLY and CDR2 FYNNEI come from the germline V gene. The CDR3 sequence: CASRGRMIYEQYV. The CDR3 nucleotides are TGTGCCAGCAGGGGGAGGATGATCTACGAGCAGTACGTC.

The sample holds a few counts of this clonotype. The chain links TRBV2 to TRBJ1-2; 7 bases agree with TRBD1. Germline lookup yields CDR1 SNHLY and CDR2 FYNNEI. V shed 6 bases, J shed 6 bases, and the junction held 7 bases outside the gene matches. The CDR3 length is 13 residues. The DNA of the CDR3 is TGTGCCAGCAGATCTCCAGGGGGTAATGGCTACACCTTC. Protein sequence: CASRSPGGNGYTF.

J is TRBJ1-4 and V is TRBV12-3 or TRBV12-4; D ambiguous. Trimming stripped 8 bases from V and 7 bases from J, with 11 bases between. The CDR3 is 12 residues long. The CDR3 is CASSGEGEKLFF. CDR3 sequence (DNA): TGTGCCAGCTCCGGGGAAGGTGAAAAACTGTTTTTT.

The genes are TRBV20-1 and TRBJ1-2; no definite D call. The germline V gene encodes CDR1 DFQATT and CDR2 SNEGSKA (reference sequence). Trimming removed 3 bases from V and 6 bases from J, with 8 bases in between. The CDR3 contains 11 residues. Here the CDR3 reads CSASYTDGYTF. In DNA form, the CDR3 reads TGCAGTGCTAGTTATACCGATGGCTACACCTTC.

This clonotype was observed a few times. The chain uses TRBV20-1 and TRBJ1-5, with TRBD1 as a possible D gene (5 bases). The CDR3 is 13 residues long. In germline, CDR1 is DFQATT, CDR2 SNEGSKA (reference sequence). V lost 5 bases and J lost 1, with 9 bases in between. The CDR3 sequence: CSALGDSNQPQHF. CDR3 in DNA: TGCAGTGCTCTGGGGGACAGCAATCAGCCCCAGCATTTT.

In DNA form, the CDR3 reads TGTGCCAGCAGTTACTCTGCTTTCTACGAGCAGTACGTC. It encodes CASSYSAFYEQYV. The chain links TRBV6-6 to TRBJ2-7; D is undetermined. CDR3 length equals 13 residues. The germline CDR1 and CDR2 sequences are MNHNY and SVGAGI (reference sequence). The ends were cut back, 0 bases at V and 3 bases at J, with 6 bases in the middle.

With regard to this clonotype: One junction end does not reproduce the germline sequence, and a read error may be involved. This chain connects TRBV27 to TRBJ2-5; possible D gene TRBD2, 6 bases. The CDR3 is 17 residues long. Germline CDR1 is MNHEY and CDR2 is SMNVEV (reference sequence). CDR3 coding DNA: TGTGCCAGCAGTTTATCGAGGACACCGATCGGGGGTCAGACCAAGTACTTC. The encoded protein is CASSLSRTPIGGQTKYF.

This chain joins TRBV20-1 and TRBJ2-7, with D possibly matching TRBD1 (6 bases). The CDR3 sequence is 13 residues long. Germline assignment: CDR1 DFQATT and CDR2 SNEGSKA (reference sequence). Trimming pared 1 base from V and 2 bases from J, leaving 9 bases between. Written as DNA, the CDR3 is TGCAGTGCTAGAGGGACAGAGACCTACGAGCAGTACGTC. It codes for CSARGTETYEQYV.

This clonotype occurred a few times. J is TRBJ2-6 and V is TRBV24-1; D is perhaps TRBD2 (5 bases). The germline V and J ends were trimmed by 0 bases and 4 bases, with 9 bases remaining between them. This CDR3 comprises 16 residues. Looked up from germline, CDR1 is KGHDR and CDR2 is SFDVKD. Written as DNA, the CDR3 is TGTGCCACCAGTGATTTGGAGGGCCCCGGGGCCAACGTCCTGACTTTC. Translating it yields CATSDLEGPGANVLTF.

The chain links TRBV24-1 to TRBJ2-3; TRBD2 agrees at 9 bases. The ends lost 0 bases at V and 5 bases at J; junction bases unmatched: 11. The CDR3 totals 18 residues. Germline lookup yields CDR1 KGHDR and CDR2 SFDVKD. CDR3 protein: CATSDLRGGVKGGDTQYF. The CDR3 DNA sequence: TGTGCCACCAGTGATTTGCGCGGGGGGGTTAAAGGAGGAGATACGCAGTATTTT.

This chain joins TRBV5-6 and TRBJ2-2; 11 nucleotides line up with TRBD1. Germline CDR1 SGHDT, CDR2 YYEEEE. V dropped 4 bases and J dropped 7; count of bases not matched to a gene: 6. The CDR3 loop spans 15 amino acids. CDR3 residues: CASSTGQGGVGELFF. The DNA of the CDR3 is TGTGCCAGCAGCACGGGACAGGGGGGAGTCGGGGAGCTGTTTTTT.

There are a few counts of this clonotype. The chain has TRBV7-9 and TRBJ1-6; TRBD1 agrees at 8 bases. This CDR3 comprises 16 residues. V lost 0 bases and J lost 10; bases outside the gene matches: 8. CDR1 is SEHNR and CDR2 is FQNEAQ in the germline V gene (reference sequence). This CDR3 is CASSLADRGLLSPLHF. In nucleotides, the CDR3 is TGTGCCAGCAGCTTAGCCGACAGGGGCCTTTTGTCACCCCTCCACTTT.

A remark on this clonotype: A junction end diverges from the germline sequence, so it may reflect a read error. The rearrangement uses TRBV7-9 and TRBJ1-1; a weak D match, TRBD1 (6 bases). The CDR3 runs to 12 residues. The germline gives CDR1 SEHNR, CDR2 FQNEAQ (reference sequence). CDR3 nucleotides: TGTGCCTCAAAGGCGGGGGCCGCTCGGGAGATCTTT. Its protein product is CASKAGAAREIF.